These 4 T cell receptor beta chains share one sample of origin, sequenced in a study of shared clonotypes between healthy human individuals. Using immunoSEQ multiplex PCR, the repertoire was profiled, and TCRdb retains in-frame clones only, with some absent. The sample lists about a million clones; more than 60% were seen once. Sequencing was carried out using memory CD4+ T cells sorted from blood. Stated subset: CD45RA-negative fraction. Receptor source: a man aged 18 to 35 in good health.

This clone was observed a few times. The V gene is TRBV19, the J gene TRBJ1-5; D uncertain. Trimming shortened V by 4 bases and J by 3 bases, and 7 bases separated the two germline ends. Germline V gene data show CDR1 as LNHDA and CDR2 as SQIVND (reference sequence). This CDR3 is built from 13 residues. The CDR3 nucleotides are TGTGCCAGTAGTACAGAGACCAATCAGCCCCAGCATTTT. This translates into CASSTETNQPQHF.

The DNA for the CDR3 is TGTGCCAGCAGCTTGTGGGGGGGCGCTTCCACTGAAGCTTTCTTT. It is translated as CASSLWGGASTEAFF. The chain has TRBV5-6 and TRBJ1-1, with D possibly matching TRBD1 (6 bases). V was clipped by 1 base and J by 4 bases, with 14 bases between them. Germline V CDR1 and CDR2: SGHDT, YYEEEE. CDR3 size: 15 residues.

The gene calls are TRBV4-2 and TRBJ2-2; no clear D gene. The germline gives CDR1 LGHNA, CDR2 YNFKEQ. V was trimmed by 2 bases and J by 8 bases, leaving 9 bases between them. The length of the CDR3 is 13 residues. The CDR3 region is CASSQLIAGELFF. The DNA of the CDR3 is TGTGCCAGCAGCCAACTGATTGCTGGGGAGCTGTTTTTT.

The chain has TRBV5-1 and TRBJ2-3; the match to TRBD2 covers 15 bases. CDR1 is SGHRS and CDR2 is YFSETQ in the germline V gene. V lost 4 bases to trimming and J lost 2 bases; unmatched junction nucleotides: 2. The CDR3 contains 16 residues. The CDR3 DNA reads as TGCGCCAGCAGCGGACTAGCGGGGGGGACCACAGATACGCAGTATTTT. Translation gives CASSGLAGGTTDTQYF.